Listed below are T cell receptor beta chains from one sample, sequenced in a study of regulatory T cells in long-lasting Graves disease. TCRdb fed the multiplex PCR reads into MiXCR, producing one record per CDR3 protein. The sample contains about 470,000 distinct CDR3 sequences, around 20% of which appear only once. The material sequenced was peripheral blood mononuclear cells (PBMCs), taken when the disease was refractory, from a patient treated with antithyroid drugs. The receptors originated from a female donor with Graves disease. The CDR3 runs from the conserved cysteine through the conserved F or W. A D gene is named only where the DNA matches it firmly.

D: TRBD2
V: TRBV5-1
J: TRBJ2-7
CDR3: CASSSTSGRPRSSYEQYF

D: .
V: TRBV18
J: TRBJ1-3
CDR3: CASSPLDYAGNTIYF

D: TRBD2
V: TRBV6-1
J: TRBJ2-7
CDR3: CASRSRVREPTSGSDEQYF

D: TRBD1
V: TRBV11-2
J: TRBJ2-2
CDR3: CASSLYRGLVGELFF

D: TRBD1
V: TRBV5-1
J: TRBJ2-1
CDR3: CASSPEQGARSNEQFF

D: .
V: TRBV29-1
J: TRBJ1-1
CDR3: CSVGVGLDTEAFF

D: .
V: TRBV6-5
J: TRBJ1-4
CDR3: CASSSRMGEGEKLFF

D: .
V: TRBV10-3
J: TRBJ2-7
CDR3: CAISGYEQYF

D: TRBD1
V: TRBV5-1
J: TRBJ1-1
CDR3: CASSLQGGKVEAFF

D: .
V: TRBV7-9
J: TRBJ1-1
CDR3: CASSPRNTEAFF

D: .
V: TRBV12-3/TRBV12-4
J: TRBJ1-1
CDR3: CASSSGGLGTEAFF

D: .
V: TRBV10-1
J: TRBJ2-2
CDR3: CASSEAVAGELFF

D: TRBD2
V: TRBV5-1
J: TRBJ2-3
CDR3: CASSRNRLAADTQYF

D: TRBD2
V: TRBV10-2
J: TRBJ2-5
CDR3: CASERGGAQYF

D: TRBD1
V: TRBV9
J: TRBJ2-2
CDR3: CASSVGILGDRGPDAGELFF

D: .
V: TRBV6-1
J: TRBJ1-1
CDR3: CASRRQSNLVSTEAFF

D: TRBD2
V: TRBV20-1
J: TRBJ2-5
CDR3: CSARDRRTSGRIGQETQYF

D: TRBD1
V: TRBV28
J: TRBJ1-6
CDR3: CASHWDSRNSPLHF

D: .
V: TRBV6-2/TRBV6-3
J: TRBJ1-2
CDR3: CASSYRANYGYTF

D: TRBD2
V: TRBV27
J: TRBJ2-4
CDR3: CASQRDQAKNIQYF

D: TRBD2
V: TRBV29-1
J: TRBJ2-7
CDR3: CSVKLAGGSYEQYF

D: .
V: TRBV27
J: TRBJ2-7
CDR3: CASSFSLAASSYEQYF

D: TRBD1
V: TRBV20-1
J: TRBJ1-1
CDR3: CSAQGANTEAFF

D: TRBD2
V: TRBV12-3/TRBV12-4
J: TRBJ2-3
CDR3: CASSIAGVGDTQYF

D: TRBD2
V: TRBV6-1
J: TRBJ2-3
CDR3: CASRQLAGGPYTDTQYF

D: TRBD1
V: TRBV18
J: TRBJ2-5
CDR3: CASSPRDRRETQYF

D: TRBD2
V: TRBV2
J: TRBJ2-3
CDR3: CASTGAGLARPSTDTQYF

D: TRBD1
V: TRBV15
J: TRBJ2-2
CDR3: CATTGGQGNTGELFF

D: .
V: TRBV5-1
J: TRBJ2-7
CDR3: CASSGGWDEQYF

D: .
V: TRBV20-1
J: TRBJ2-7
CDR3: CSAPGDKSYEQYF

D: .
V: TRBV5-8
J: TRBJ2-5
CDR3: CASRYGRQETQYF

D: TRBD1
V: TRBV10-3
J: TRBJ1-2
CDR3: CAITDRGPDYGYTF

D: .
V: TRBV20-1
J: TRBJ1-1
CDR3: CSARVDLGGNTEAFF

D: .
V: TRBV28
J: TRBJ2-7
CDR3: CASSLFPYEQYF

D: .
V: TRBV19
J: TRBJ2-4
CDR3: CASSPPQRAGNIQYF

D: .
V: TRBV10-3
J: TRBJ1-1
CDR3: CAISGAIGEAFF

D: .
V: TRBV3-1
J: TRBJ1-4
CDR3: CASSGADTWHEKLFF

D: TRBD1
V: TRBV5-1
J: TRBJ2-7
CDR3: CASSKGQGTYEQYF

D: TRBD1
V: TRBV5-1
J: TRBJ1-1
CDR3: CASSPRQGMTEAFF

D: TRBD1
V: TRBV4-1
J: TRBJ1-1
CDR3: CASRAPGQLTEAFF

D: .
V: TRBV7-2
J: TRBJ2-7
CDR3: CASSLVSGASYEQYF

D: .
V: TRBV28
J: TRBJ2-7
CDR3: CASSSPLVADPYEQYF

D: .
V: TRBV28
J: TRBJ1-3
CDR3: CASSLAGLGNTIYF

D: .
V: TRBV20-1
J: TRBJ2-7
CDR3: CSAQTSESSYEQYF

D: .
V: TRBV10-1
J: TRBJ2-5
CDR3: CASSESKTGLLKTQYF